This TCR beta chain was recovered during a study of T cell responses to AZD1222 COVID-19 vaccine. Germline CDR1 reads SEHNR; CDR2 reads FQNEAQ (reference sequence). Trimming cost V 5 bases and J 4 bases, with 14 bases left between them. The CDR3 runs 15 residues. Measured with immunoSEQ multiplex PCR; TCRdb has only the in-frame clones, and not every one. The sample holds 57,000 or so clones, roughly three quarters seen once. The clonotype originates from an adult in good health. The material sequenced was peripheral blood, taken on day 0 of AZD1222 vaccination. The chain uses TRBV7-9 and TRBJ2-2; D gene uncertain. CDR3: CASSPVASGTGELFF. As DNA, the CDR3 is TGTGCCAGCAGCCCAGTGGCGTCGGGCACCGGGGAGCTGTTTTTT.